The rows below give T cell receptor beta chains drawn from one sample of a study of CD8+CD57+ T cells in acquired aplastic anemia. TCRdb re-analysed the reads in MiXCR, keeping a single row per CDR3 protein. The table records some 170,000 distinct CDR3 sequences, about 70% of them present only once. The sample was sorted CD4+, CD8+, or CD8+CD57+ T cells (not recorded which) from PBMCs. Receptors were obtained from a human donor with aplastic anemia. The CDR3 runs from the conserved cysteine through the conserved F or W. D genes are given only for firm matches. Some rows have no size entry. The others give once, few or many, or a class for an expanded clone.

>TRBV10-1|TRBD1|NA|TRBJ2-7
CAISDRAHEQYF
TGTGCCATCAGTGACAGGGCCCACGAGCAGTACTTC
>TRBV10-3|NA|NA|TRBJ1-6
CAISEVAGYTHSPLHF
TGTGCCATCAGTGAGGTAGCGGGATACACGCATTCACCCCTCCACTTT
>TRBV20-1|NA|NA|TRBJ1-3
CSASRGRGRNTIYF
TGCAGTGCTAGTCGAGGCCGGGGGAGAAACACCATATATTTT
>TRBV25-1|TRBD2|NA|TRBJ2-2
CASSDRSGRTYGELFF
TGTGCCAGCAGTGACCGTAGCGGGAGAACCTACGGGGAGCTGTTTTTT
>TRBV3-2|NA|NA|TRBJ2-7
CASSRGQDTYEQYF
TGTGCCAGCAGCCGGGGACAGGATACCTACGAGCAGTACTTC
>TRBV2|TRBD1|few|TRBJ1-6
CASSYTGTGGPPLHF
TGTGCCAGCAGCTATACCGGGACAGGGGGGCCACCCCTCCACTTT
>TRBV10-3|TRBD1|NA|TRBJ2-1
CAISETGGNEQFF
TGTGCCATCAGTGAGACAGGGGGCAATGAGCAGTTCTTC
>TRBV7-2|NA|NA|TRBJ2-7
CASSLETVGSYEQYF
TGTGCCAGCAGCTTAGAAACGGTGGGGTCCTACGAGCAGTACTTC
>TRBV6-5|NA|many|TRBJ1-1
CASSPKVNTEAFF
TGTGCCAGCAGCCCCAAAGTCAATACTGAAGCTTTCTTT
>TRBV19|TRBD2|NA|TRBJ2-1
CASRTTSGAYNEQFF
TGTGCCAGTAGGACGACTAGCGGGGCCTACAATGAGCAGTTCTTC
>TRBV10-3|NA|NA|TRBJ1-1
CAISESGLGGTEAFF
TGTGCCATCAGTGAGTCGGGGCTAGGGGGCACTGAAGCTTTCTTT
>TRBV5-1|TRBD1|NA|TRBJ2-6
CASTPRQGAFSGANVLTF
TGCGCCAGCACACCCAGACAGGGGGCTTTTTCCGGGGCCAACGTCCTGACTTTC
>TRBV5-5|NA|many|TRBJ1-4
CASSFFGTTLELFF
TGTGCCAGCAGCTTTTTCGGAACTACCCTCGAGCTGTTTTTT
>TRBV29-1|TRBD1|NA|TRBJ1-1
CSVRRAGGTEAFF
TGCAGCGTTAGGAGGGCAGGGGGCACTGAAGCTTTCTTT
>TRBV29-1|TRBD2|NA|TRBJ2-5
CSVTGGGYGETQYF
TGCAGCGTGACCGGGGGGGGTTATGGAGAGACCCAGTACTTC
>TRBV12-3/TRBV12-4|TRBD2|NA|TRBJ2-3
CASSPGLAGDTDTQYF
TGTGCCAGCAGTCCTGGACTAGCGGGGGACACAGATACGCAGTATTTT
>TRBV7-9|NA|NA|TRBJ2-1
CASSSGDGTPMGNEQFF
TGTGCCAGCAGCTCAGGGGACGGGACCCCAATGGGGAATGAGCAGTTCTTC
>TRBV20-1|TRBD1|NA|TRBJ1-5
CSASPGTGNQPQHF
TGCAGTGCTAGCCCCGGGACAGGCAATCAGCCCCAGCATTTT
>TRBV10-3|NA|NA|TRBJ2-3
CASSVDRLVEYF
TGTGCCAGCAGTGTGGACCGCCTCGTGGAGTATTTT
>TRBV6-5|NA|NA|TRBJ1-1
CASSRTNTEAFF
TGTGCCAGCAGTCGGACGAACACTGAAGCTTTCTTT
>TRBV7-8|TRBD1|NA|TRBJ2-1
CASSPEGANPYNEQFF
TGTGCCAGCAGTCCCGAGGGGGCCAACCCCTACAATGAGCAGTTCTTC
>TRBV2|NA|few|TRBJ2-1
CASSFGSYNEQFF
TGTGCCAGCAGTTTCGGCTCCTACAATGAGCAGTTCTTC
>TRBV10-2|TRBD1|few|TRBJ1-5
CASSPGDRGYQPQHF
TGCGCCAGCAGTCCCGGGGACAGGGGATACCAGCCCCAGCATTTT